This T cell receptor (beta chain) was found in a study of T cell responses to AZD1222 COVID-19 vaccine. The repertoire was sequenced with immunoSEQ multiplex PCR; TCRdb's copy has only in-frame clones and lacks some. The sample lists about 210,000 clones; approximately 94% were seen once. Germline assignment: CDR1 SGHRS and CDR2 YFSETQ. The CDR3 is 15 residues long. V shed 0 bases and J shed 6 bases, with 16 bases lying between them. The receptor comes from an adult who received the MenACWY meningococcal vaccine as a control. The chain links TRBV5-1 to TRBJ2-7, with D perhaps matching TRBD1 or TRBD2 (5 bases each). The source was peripheral blood, collected 28 days after the second dose of the MenACWY control vaccine. The CDR3 protein is CASSLGLRDGLEQYF. Here the CDR3 DNA reads TGCGCCAGCAGCTTGGGTCTCAGGGACGGGCTCGAGCAGTACTTC.